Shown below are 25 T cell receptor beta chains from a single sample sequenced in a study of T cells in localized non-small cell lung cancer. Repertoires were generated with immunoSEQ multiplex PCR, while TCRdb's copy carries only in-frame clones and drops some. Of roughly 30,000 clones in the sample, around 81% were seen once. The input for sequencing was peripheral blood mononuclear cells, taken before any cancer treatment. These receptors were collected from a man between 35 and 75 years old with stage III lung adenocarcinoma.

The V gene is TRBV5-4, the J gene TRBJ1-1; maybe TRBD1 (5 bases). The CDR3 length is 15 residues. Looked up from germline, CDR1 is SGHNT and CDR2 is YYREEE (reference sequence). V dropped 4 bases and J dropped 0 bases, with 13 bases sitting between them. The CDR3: CASSRGTVLNTEAFF. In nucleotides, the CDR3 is TGTGCCAGCAGCCGCGGGACGGTCTTGAACACTGAAGCTTTCTTT.

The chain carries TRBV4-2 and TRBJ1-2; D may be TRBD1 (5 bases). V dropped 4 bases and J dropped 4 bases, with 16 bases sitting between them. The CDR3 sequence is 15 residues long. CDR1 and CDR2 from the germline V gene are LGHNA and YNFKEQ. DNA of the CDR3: TGTGCCAGCAGCCCAAACCGGGGACCCCTCTATGGCTACACCTTC. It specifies CASSPNRGPLYGYTF.

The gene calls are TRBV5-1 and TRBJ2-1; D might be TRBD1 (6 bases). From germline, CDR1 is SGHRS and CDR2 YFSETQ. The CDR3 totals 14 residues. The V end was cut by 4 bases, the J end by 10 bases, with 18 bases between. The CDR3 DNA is TGCGCCAGCAGCCCTAATTTACAGGGCGGGGAGCAGTTCTTC. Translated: CASSPNLQGGEQFF.

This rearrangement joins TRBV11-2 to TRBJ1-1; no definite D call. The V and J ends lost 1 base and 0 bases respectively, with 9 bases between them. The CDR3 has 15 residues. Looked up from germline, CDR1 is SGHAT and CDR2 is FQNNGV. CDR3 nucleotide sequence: TGTGCCAGCAGCTTAGGGGCAAGTCTGAACACTGAAGCTTTCTTT. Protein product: CASSLGASLNTEAFF. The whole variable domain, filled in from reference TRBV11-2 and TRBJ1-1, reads EAGVAQSPRYKIIEKRQSVAFWCNPISGHATLYWYQQILGQGPKLLIQFQNNGVVDDSQLPKDRFSAERLKGVDSTLKIQPAKLEDSAVYLCASSLGASLNTEAFFGQGTRLTVV.

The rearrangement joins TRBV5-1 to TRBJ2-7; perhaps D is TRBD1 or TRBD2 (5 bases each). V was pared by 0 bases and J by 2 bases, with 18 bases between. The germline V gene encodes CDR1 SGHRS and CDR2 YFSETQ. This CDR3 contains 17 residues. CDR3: CASSLAGTGLATYEQYF. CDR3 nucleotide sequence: TGCGCCAGCAGCTTGGCTGGGACGGGGCTTGCTACCTACGAGCAGTACTTC.

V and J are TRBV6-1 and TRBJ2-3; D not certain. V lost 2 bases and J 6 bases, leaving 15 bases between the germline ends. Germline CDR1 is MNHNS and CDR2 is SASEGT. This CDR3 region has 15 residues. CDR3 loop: CASSEISPVGDTQYF. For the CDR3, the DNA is TGTGCCAGCAGTGAAATCAGCCCTGTGGGGGATACGCAGTATTTT.

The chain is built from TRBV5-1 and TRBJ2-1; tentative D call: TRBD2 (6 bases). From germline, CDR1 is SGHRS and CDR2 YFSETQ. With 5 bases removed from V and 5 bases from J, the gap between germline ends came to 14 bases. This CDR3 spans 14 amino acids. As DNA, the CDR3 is TGCGCCAGCAGGGAGGGATACCAGGACAATGAGCAGTTCTTC. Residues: CASREGYQDNEQFF.

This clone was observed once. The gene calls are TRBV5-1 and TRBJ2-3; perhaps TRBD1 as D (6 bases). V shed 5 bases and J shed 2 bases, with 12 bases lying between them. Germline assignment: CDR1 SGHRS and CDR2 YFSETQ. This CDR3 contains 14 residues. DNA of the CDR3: TGCGCCAGCAGTCCCGGGACACTCACAGATACGCAGTATTTT. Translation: CASSPGTLTDTQYF.

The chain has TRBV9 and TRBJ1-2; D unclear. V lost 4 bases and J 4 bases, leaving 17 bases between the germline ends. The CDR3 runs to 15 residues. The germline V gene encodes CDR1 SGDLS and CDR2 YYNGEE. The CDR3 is CASSPDSRVGYGYTF. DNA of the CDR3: TGTGCCAGCAGCCCAGACTCGAGGGTTGGCTATGGCTACACCTTC.

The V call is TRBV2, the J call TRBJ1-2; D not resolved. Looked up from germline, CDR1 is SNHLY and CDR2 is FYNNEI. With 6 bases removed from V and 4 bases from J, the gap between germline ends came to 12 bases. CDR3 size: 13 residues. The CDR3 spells CASSPQLTYGYTF. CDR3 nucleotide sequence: TGTGCCAGCAGCCCACAGTTAACCTATGGCTACACCTTC. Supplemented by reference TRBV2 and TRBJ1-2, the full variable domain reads EPEVTQTPSHQVTQMGQEVILRCVPISNHLYFYWYRQILGQKVEFLVSFYNNEISEKSEIFDDQFSVERPDGSNFTLKIRSTKLEDSAMYFCASSPQLTYGYTFGSGTRLTVV.

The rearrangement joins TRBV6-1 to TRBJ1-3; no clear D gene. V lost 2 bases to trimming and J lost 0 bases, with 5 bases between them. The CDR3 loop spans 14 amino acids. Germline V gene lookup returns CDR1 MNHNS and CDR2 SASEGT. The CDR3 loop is CASSERSSGNTIYF. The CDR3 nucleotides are TGTGCCAGCAGTGAAAGAAGCTCTGGAAACACCATATATTTT.

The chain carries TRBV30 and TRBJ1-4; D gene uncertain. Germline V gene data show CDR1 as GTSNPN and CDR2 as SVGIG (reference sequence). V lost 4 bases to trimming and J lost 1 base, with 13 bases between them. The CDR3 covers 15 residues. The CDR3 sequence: CAWTSMGKTNEKLFF. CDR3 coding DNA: TGTGCCTGGACGTCCATGGGGAAAACTAATGAAAAACTGTTTTTT.

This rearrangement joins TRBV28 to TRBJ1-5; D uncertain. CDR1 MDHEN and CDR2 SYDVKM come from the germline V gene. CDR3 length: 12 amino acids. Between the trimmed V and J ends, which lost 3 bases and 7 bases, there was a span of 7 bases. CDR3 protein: CASSLGGQPQHF. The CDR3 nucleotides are TGTGCCAGCAGTTTGGGAGGGCAGCCCCAGCATTTT.

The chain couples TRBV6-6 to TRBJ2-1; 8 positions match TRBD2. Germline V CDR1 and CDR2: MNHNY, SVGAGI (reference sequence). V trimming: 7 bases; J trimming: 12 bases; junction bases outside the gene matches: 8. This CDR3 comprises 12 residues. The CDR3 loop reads CASTLRGGWQFF. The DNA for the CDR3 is TGTGCCAGCACCCTCCGGGGGGGTTGGCAGTTCTTC.

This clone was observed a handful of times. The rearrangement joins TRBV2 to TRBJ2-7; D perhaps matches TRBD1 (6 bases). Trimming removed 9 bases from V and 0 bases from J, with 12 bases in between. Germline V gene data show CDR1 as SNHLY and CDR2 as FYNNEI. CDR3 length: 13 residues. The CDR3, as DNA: TGTGCCAGGAAACAGGGCAGCTCCTACGAGCAGTACTTC. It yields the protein CARKQGSSYEQYF.

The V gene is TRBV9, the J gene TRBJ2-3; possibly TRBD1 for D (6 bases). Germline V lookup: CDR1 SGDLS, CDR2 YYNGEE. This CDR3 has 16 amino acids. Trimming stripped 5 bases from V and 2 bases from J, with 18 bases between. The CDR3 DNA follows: TGTGCCAGCAGTGCTACAGGGAGAGGGGACACAGATACGCAGTATTTT. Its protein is CASSATGRGDTDTQYF.

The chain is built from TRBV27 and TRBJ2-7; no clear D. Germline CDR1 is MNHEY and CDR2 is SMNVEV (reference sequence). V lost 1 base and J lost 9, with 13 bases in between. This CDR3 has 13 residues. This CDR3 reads CASSLFSGSGQYF. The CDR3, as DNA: TGTGCCAGCAGTTTATTTTCGGGCTCCGGGCAGTACTTC.

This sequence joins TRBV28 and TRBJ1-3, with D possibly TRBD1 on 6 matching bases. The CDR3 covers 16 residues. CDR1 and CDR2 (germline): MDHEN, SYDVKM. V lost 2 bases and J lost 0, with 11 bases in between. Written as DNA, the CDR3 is TGTGCCAGCAGTTTACACCTGGACAGCTCTGGAAACACCATATATTTT. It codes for CASSLHLDSSGNTIYF.

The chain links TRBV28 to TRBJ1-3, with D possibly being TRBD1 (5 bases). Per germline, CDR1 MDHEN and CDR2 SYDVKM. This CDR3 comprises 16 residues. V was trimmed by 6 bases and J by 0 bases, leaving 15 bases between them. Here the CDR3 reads CASRPSDSFSGNTIYF. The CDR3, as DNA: TGTGCCAGCAGGCCTAGCGACAGTTTCTCTGGAAACACCATATATTTT.

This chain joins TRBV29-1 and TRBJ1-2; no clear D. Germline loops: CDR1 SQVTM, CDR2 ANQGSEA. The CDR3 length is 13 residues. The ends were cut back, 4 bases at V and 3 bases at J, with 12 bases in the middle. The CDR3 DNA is TGCAGCGTTGTCGAGGGATCGGACTATGGCTACACCTTC. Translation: CSVVEGSDYGYTF.

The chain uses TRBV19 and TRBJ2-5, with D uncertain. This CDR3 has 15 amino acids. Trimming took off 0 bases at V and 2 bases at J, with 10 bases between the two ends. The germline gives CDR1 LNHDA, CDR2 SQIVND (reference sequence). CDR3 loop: CASSIDRARQETQYF. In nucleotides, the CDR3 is TGTGCCAGTAGTATAGATCGTGCTCGGCAAGAGACCCAGTACTTC. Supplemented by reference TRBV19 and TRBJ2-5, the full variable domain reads DGGITQSPKYLFRKEGQNVTLSCEQNLNHDAMYWYRQDPGQGLRLIYYSQIVNDFQKGDIAEGYSVSREKKESFPLTVTSAQKNPTAFYLCASSIDRARQETQYFGPGTRLLVL.

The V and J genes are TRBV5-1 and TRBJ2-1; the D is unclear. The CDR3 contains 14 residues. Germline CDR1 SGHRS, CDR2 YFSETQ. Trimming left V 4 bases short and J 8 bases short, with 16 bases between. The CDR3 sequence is CASSPSAVTDEQFF. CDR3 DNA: TGCGCCAGCAGCCCCTCCGCAGTTACCGATGAGCAGTTCTTC.

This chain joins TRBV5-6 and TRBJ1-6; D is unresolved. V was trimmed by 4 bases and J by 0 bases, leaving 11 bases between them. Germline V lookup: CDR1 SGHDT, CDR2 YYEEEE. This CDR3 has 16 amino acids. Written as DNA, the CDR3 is TGTGCCAGCAGCCTATTGATTAGCTCCTATAATTCACCCCTCCACTTT. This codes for CASSLLISSYNSPLHF.

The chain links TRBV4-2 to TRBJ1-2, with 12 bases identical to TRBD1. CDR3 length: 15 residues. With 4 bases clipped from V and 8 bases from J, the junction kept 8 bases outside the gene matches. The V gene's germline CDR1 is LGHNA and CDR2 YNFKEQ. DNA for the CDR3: TGTGCCAGCAGCCCGGGACAGGGGGCGAGCGGGGGCTACACCTTC. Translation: CASSPGQGASGGYTF.

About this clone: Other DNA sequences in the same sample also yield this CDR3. The CDR3 loop is CASSPGGNYGYTF. CDR3 coding DNA: TGCGCCAGCAGCCCCGGTGGGAACTATGGCTACACCTTC. V gene TRBV10-1 combines with J gene TRBJ1-2; D is ambiguous. This CDR3 contains 13 residues. V shed 6 bases and J shed 2 bases, with 10 bases lying between them. Germline CDR1 is WNHNN and CDR2 is SYGVQD (reference sequence).